These T cell receptor beta chains were read from a single sample in a study of beta chain features in type 1 diabetes. Sequenced by immunoSEQ multiplex PCR; TCRdb stores in-frame clones only, minus some. The sample includes hundreds of thousands of clones, 15% to 17% seen only once; the top ten take about 0.097%. The sample taken for sequencing was naive CD4+ T cells from blood. The receptor set was obtained from a man between 18 and 29 years old in good health. Both conserved end residues are part of each CDR3. D genes are given only for firm matches. Part of the rows lack a size; the others show once, few, many or a class for expanded clones.

abundance,j_gene,v_gene,d_gene,CDR3nt,CDR3aa
NA,TRBJ2-5,TRBV9,NA,TGTGCCAGCAGTCCGTGGGGAGAGACCCAGTACTTC,CASSPWGETQYF
NA,TRBJ2-7,TRBV4-3,NA,TGCGCCAGCAGCTCCCGGGGCAGATCCTACGAGCAGTACTTC,CASSSRGRSYEQYF
NA,TRBJ2-7,TRBV5-1,NA,TGCGCCAGCAGCGTGATAGCGGCGCCCTACGAGCAGTACTTC,CASSVIAAPYEQYF
NA,TRBJ2-7,TRBV28,NA,TGTGCCAGCAGTTTCCTCGCCCTATACGAGCAGTACTTC,CASSFLALYEQYF
few,TRBJ2-5,TRBV5-1,TRBD1,TGCGCCAGCAGTTTAGGACAGGGCGAGACCCAGTACTTC,CASSLGQGETQYF
once,TRBJ1-1,TRBV5-6,NA,TGTGCCAGCAGCTTTAGGGAGGGAAACACTGAAGCTTTCTTT,CASSFREGNTEAFF
NA,TRBJ2-1,TRBV4-2,TRBD2,TGTGCCAGCAGCCAAGTAGGCCTAGCGGGAGACAATGAGCAGTTCTTC,CASSQVGLAGDNEQFF
few,TRBJ1-6,TRBV19,NA,TGTGCCAGTACCGGACGGGTGGTTAATTCACCCCTCCACTTT,CASTGRVVNSPLHF
few,TRBJ2-1,TRBV5-6,NA,TGTGCCAGCAGCAAGGACCGGGATCAGTTCTTC,CASSKDRDQFF
NA,TRBJ1-5,TRBV14,NA,TGTGCCAGCAGCCAAGACAGTCCCAATCAGCCCCAGCATTTT,CASSQDSPNQPQHF
few,TRBJ2-3,TRBV5-1,TRBD1,TGCGCCAGCAGCTCCGCCGGGACAGGGGGCCAAGATACGCAGTATTTT,CASSSAGTGGQDTQYF
few,TRBJ2-7,TRBV18,TRBD1,TGTGCCAGCTCACAACAGGGGTCCGAGCAGTACTTC,CASSQQGSEQYF
few,TRBJ2-5,TRBV7-9,NA,TGTGCCAGCAGCTTACGTGGCAGGGCGCGCCAAGAGACCCAGTACTTC,CASSLRGRARQETQYF
few,TRBJ2-5,TRBV7-2,NA,TGTGCCAGCAGCTTTCGGCTAGCCGAGACCCAGTACTTC,CASSFRLAETQYF
few,TRBJ2-5,TRBV7-2,TRBD1,TGTGCCAGCAGCTTAGTGGGGACAGTTCAAGAGACCCAGTACTTC,CASSLVGTVQETQYF
few,TRBJ2-7,TRBV28,TRBD1,TGTGCCAGCAGTCTGGGGACAGGTGGTTCAATCCCCTACGAGCAGTACTTC,CASSLGTGGSIPYEQYF
NA,TRBJ2-1,TRBV7-3,TRBD2,TGTGCCAGCAGCACGGGACTAACCTACAATGAGCAGTTCTTC,CASSTGLTYNEQFF
NA,TRBJ2-7,TRBV9,NA,TGTGCCAGCAGCGCCTATTTGGACAACTCCTACGAGCAGTACTTC,CASSAYLDNSYEQYF
few,TRBJ2-5,TRBV20-1,NA,TGCAGTGCCCAGCCTCAAGAGACCCAGTACTTC,CSAQPQETQYF
NA,TRBJ2-3,TRBV9,NA,TGTGCCAGCAGCGTAGACAGTTTCAGCACAGATACGCAGTATTTT,CASSVDSFSTDTQYF
many,TRBJ2-1,TRBV7-9,NA,TGTGCCAGCAGTACCGCAAGGGGAAATGAGCAGTTCTTC,CASSTARGNEQFF
few,TRBJ2-2,TRBV7-8,TRBD1,TGTGCCAGCAGCAACCGGGACAGGGGGCGAGGCACCGGGGAGCTGTTTTTT,CASSNRDRGRGTGELFF
few,TRBJ2-4,TRBV4-2,NA,TGTGCCAGCAGCCAAGTAAGGTCGGCCAAAAACATTCAGTACTTC,CASSQVRSAKNIQYF
NA,TRBJ2-1,TRBV28,NA,TGTGCCAGCAGTTTAGGTGGCAGCAACAATGAGCAGTTCTTC,CASSLGGSNNEQFF
NA,TRBJ2-7,TRBV14,TRBD2,TGTGCCAGCAGCCAAGACCAAATTAGCGGGAGCAGGACCTACGAGCAGTACTTC,CASSQDQISGSRTYEQYF
NA,TRBJ2-7,TRBV5-4,TRBD1,TGTGCCAGCAGCCACAGGGACAGGGGGCGTCAGGACGAGCAGTACTTC,CASSHRDRGRQDEQYF
few,TRBJ2-7,TRBV5-1,TRBD2,TGCGCCAGCAGCCCCGGGAGGGGTGCCGCCTACGAGCAGTACTTC,CASSPGRGAAYEQYF